Listed below are T cell receptor beta chains from one sample, sequenced in a study of T-cell memory formation after mild COVID-19. MiXCR, run by TCRdb on the 5' RACE reads, gives a single entry per CDR3 protein. The sample includes under 250,000 distinct CDR3 sequences, about 16% of them seen just once. Sequencing was performed on PBMCs or a T cell subset sorted from them (not recorded which). The receptors here all came from an adult woman who had mild COVID-19 (a few samples of this study predate the infection). Cell type and time point are not known. Each CDR3 is given with its conserved first and last residue. A D gene is named only where the DNA matches it firmly. Size is stated for part of the rows, as once, few or many counts, or as a class when the clone is expanded.

d_gene: -; abundance: -; j_gene: TRBJ2-2; v_gene: TRBV29-1; CDR3nt: TGCAGCGTTGGAAGAGGTTCGAACACCGGGGAGCTGTTTTTT; CDR3aa: CSVGRGSNTGELFF
d_gene: -; abundance: few; j_gene: TRBJ2-1; v_gene: TRBV7-9; CDR3nt: TGTGCCAGCAGCTACACCACACATCAAGCCTTACCGGGACTCCCCAGCGTATCCAATGAGCAGTTCTTC; CDR3aa: CASSYTTHQALPGLPSVSNEQFF
d_gene: -; abundance: -; j_gene: TRBJ2-7; v_gene: TRBV4-1; CDR3nt: TGCGCCAGCAGCCAAGATCGATATGACGGGGGTTACGAGCAGTACTTC; CDR3aa: CASSQDRYDGGYEQYF
d_gene: -; abundance: many; j_gene: TRBJ1-1; v_gene: TRBV18; CDR3nt: TGTGCCAGCTCACCACCCACGAACACTGAAGCTTTCTTT; CDR3aa: CASSPPTNTEAFF
d_gene: TRBD2; abundance: -; j_gene: TRBJ2-1; v_gene: TRBV11-3; CDR3nt: TGTGCCAGCAGCGCCGGGGGGAGTAAAAATGAGCAGTTCTTC; CDR3aa: CASSAGGSKNEQFF
d_gene: TRBD2; abundance: few; j_gene: TRBJ2-7; v_gene: TRBV12-3/TRBV12-4; CDR3nt: TGTGCCAGCAGCCGGGCCAGCGGGAGGTACGAGCAGTACTTC; CDR3aa: CASSRASGRYEQYF
d_gene: TRBD2; abundance: few; j_gene: TRBJ2-3; v_gene: TRBV2; CDR3nt: TGTGCCACGAGTGGGGGGGGCACAGATACGCAGTATTTT; CDR3aa: CATSGGGTDTQYF
d_gene: TRBD2; abundance: few; j_gene: TRBJ2-7; v_gene: TRBV12-3/TRBV12-4; CDR3nt: TGTGCCAGCAGTTATCCCGGGACTAGTTACGAGCAGTACTTC; CDR3aa: CASSYPGTSYEQYF
d_gene: -; abundance: few; j_gene: TRBJ2-7; v_gene: TRBV5-1; CDR3nt: TGCGCCAGCAGCTCCTTCGAGGGTAGCCACGAGCAGTACTTC; CDR3aa: CASSSFEGSHEQYF
d_gene: -; abundance: few; j_gene: TRBJ2-7; v_gene: TRBV5-1; CDR3nt: TGCGCCAGCAGCTTGGGGGCCGGGGAGGTCTACGAGCAGTACTTC; CDR3aa: CASSLGAGEVYEQYF
d_gene: -; abundance: many; j_gene: TRBJ2-7; v_gene: TRBV5-5; CDR3nt: TGTGCCAGCAGTACCGGACAGTCCGGAAGGGAGCAGTACTTC; CDR3aa: CASSTGQSGREQYF
d_gene: -; abundance: few; j_gene: TRBJ2-1; v_gene: TRBV5-1; CDR3nt: TGCGCCAGCAGCTTGGGAAGGGGGGGTGAGCAGTTCTTC; CDR3aa: CASSLGRGGEQFF
d_gene: -; abundance: few; j_gene: TRBJ2-3; v_gene: TRBV4-1; CDR3nt: TGCGCCAGCAGCCAAGTTTCACTAGTCGGCGATACGCAGTATTTT; CDR3aa: CASSQVSLVGDTQYF
d_gene: -; abundance: few; j_gene: TRBJ2-3; v_gene: TRBV5-5; CDR3nt: TGTGCCAGCAGCTTAATCCTGGGAGTTTTCACAGATACGCAGTATTTT; CDR3aa: CASSLILGVFTDTQYF
d_gene: -; abundance: few; j_gene: TRBJ2-2; v_gene: TRBV6-5; CDR3nt: TGTGCCAGCAGTTACTCTAACCGAAATAGGAACACCGGGGAGCTGTTTTTT; CDR3aa: CASSYSNRNRNTGELFF
d_gene: TRBD1; abundance: few; j_gene: TRBJ1-2; v_gene: TRBV30; CDR3nt: TGTGCCTTAGCAGGACAGGGGCTTAGGTATGGCTACACCTTC; CDR3aa: CALAGQGLRYGYTF
d_gene: TRBD2; abundance: -; j_gene: TRBJ2-7; v_gene: TRBV11-2; CDR3nt: TGTGCCAGCAGCTTCAGGACTAGCGGGATCTACGAGCAGTACTTC; CDR3aa: CASSFRTSGIYEQYF
d_gene: -; abundance: few; j_gene: TRBJ2-4; v_gene: TRBV7-2; CDR3nt: TGTGCCAGCAGCTCTAACGAGGGGATTCAGTACTTC; CDR3aa: CASSSNEGIQYF
d_gene: -; abundance: few; j_gene: TRBJ2-1; v_gene: TRBV20-1; CDR3nt: TGCAGTGCTCCCCACCGACCGGCGGGGGAGCAGTTCTTC; CDR3aa: CSAPHRPAGEQFF
d_gene: -; abundance: -; j_gene: TRBJ1-5; v_gene: TRBV29-1; CDR3nt: TGCAGCGTTGGACGGGAGACCAATCAGCCCCAGCATTTT; CDR3aa: CSVGRETNQPQHF
d_gene: TRBD2; abundance: -; j_gene: TRBJ2-5; v_gene: TRBV6-2/TRBV6-3; CDR3nt: TGTGCCAGCAGGGAAGCGGGAGGGCGCCAAGAGACCCAGTACTTC; CDR3aa: CASREAGGRQETQYF